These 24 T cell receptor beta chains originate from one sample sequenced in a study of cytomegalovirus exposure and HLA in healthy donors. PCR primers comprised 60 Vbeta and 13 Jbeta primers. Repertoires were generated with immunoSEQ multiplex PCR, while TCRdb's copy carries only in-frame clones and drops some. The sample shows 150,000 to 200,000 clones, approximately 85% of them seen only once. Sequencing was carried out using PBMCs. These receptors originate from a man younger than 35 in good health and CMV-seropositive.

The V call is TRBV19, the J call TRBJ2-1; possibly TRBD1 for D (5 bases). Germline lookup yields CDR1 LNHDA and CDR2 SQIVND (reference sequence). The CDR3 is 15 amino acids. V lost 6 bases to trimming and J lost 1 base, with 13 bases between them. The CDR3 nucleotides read TGTGCCAGTAGCCCCGTGGACACGTCCTACAATGAGCAGTTCTTC. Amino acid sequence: CASSPVDTSYNEQFF.

The CDR3 sequence is CASSSKIPGSSNSPLHF. The CDR3 nucleotides are TGTGCCAGCTCATCTAAAATTCCCGGGTCAAGTAATTCACCCCTCCACTTT. This chain links TRBV18 with TRBJ1-6; D unresolved. In germline, CDR1 is KGHSH, CDR2 LQKENI. This CDR3 is built from 17 residues. Trimming cost V 5 bases and J 6 bases, with 20 bases left between them.

In DNA form, the CDR3 reads TGCGCCAGCAGCATCTGGACAGGGGGGGATTCACCCCTCCACTTT. This translates into CASSIWTGGDSPLHF. The chain joins TRBV5-1 to TRBJ1-6, with TRBD1 matching 10 bases. Germline CDR1 is SGHRS and CDR2 is YFSETQ. This CDR3 spans 15 amino acids. The V and J ends lost 4 bases and 8 bases, in that order; junction bases with no gene match: 6.

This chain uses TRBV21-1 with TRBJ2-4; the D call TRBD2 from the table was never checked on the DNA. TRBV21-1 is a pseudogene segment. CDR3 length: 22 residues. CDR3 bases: TGTGCCAGCAGCAAGAACGCCGCAGGACTAGCGGGTGATAGGCTAGCCAAAAACATTCAGTACTTC. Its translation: CASSKNAAGLAGDRLAKNIQYF.

CDR3 residues: CASSLVRAETEQFF. CDR3 DNA: TGTGCCAGCAGCTTAGTTAGAGCGGAGACTGAGCAGTTCTTC. The rearrangement links TRBV11-2 to TRBJ2-1; the D gene is possibly TRBD2 (5 bases). Trimming left V 1 base short and J 9 bases short, with 13 bases between. CDR1 and CDR2 from the germline V gene are SGHAT and FQNNGV. This CDR3 is built from 14 residues.

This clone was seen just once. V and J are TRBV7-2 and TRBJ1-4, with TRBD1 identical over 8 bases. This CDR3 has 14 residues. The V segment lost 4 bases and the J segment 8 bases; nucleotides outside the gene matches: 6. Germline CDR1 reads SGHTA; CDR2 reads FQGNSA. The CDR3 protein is CASSSDRVDEKLFF. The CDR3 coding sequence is TGTGCCAGCAGCTCGGACAGGGTGGACGAAAAACTGTTTTTT. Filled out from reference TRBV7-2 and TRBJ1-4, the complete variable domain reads GAGVSQSPSNKVTEKGKDVELRCDPISGHTALYWYRQSLGQGLEFLIYFQGNSAPDKSGLPSDRFSAERTGGSVSTLTIQRTQQEDSAVYLCASSSDRVDEKLFFGSGTQLSVL.

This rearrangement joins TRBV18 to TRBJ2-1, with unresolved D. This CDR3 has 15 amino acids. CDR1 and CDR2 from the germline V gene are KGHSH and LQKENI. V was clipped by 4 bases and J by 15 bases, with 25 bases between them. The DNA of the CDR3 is TGTGCCAGCTCACTAGGCCGCGACCCGCTAGGAGATGGGTTCTTC. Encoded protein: CASSLGRDPLGDGFF.

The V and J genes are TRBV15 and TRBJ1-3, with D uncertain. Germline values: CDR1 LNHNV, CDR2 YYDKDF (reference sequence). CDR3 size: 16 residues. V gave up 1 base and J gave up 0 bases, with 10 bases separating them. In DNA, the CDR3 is TGTGCCACCAGCAGAGCTTCTCCAGGCTCTGGAAACACCATATATTTT. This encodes CATSRASPGSGNTIYF.

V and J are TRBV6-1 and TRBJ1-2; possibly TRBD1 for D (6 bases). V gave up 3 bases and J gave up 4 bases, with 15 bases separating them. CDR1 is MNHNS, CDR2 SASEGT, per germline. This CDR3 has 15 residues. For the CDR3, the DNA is TGTGCCAGCAGTGACTCGATAGGGGGTTTCTATGGCTACACCTTC. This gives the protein CASSDSIGGFYGYTF.

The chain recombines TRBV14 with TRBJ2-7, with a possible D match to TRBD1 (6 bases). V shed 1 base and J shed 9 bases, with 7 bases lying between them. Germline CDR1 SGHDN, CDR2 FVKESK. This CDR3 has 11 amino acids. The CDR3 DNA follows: TGTGCCAGCAGCCAAGGGGGGCGGCAGTACTTC. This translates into CASSQGGRQYF.

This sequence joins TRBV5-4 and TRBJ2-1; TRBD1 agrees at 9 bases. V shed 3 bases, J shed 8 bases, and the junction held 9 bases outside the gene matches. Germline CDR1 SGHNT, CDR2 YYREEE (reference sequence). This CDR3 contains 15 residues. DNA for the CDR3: TGTGCCAGCAGCTCCACAGGGGGCCCGGGCGATGAGCAGTTCTTC. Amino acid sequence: CASSSTGGPGDEQFF.

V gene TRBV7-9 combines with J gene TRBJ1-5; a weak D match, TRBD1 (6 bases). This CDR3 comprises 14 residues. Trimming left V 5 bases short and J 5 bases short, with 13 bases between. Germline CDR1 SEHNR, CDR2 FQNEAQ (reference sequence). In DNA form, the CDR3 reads TGTGCCAGCAGCCCGGGACATCCCTATCAGCCCCAGCATTTT. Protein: CASSPGHPYQPQHF. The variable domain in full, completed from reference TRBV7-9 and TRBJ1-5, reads DTGVSQNPRHKITKRGQNVTFRCDPISEHNRLYWYRQTLGQGPEFLTYFQNEAQLEKSRLLSDRFSAERPKGSFSTLEIQRTEQGDSAMYLCASSPGHPYQPQHFGDGTRLSIL.

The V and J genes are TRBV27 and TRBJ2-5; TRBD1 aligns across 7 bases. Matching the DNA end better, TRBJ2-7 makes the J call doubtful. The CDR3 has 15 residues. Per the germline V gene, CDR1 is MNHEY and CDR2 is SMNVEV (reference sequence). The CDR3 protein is CASSEERGLDYEQYF. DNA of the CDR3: TGTGCCAGCAGTGAGGAGAGGGGGCTCGACTACGAGCAGTACTTC.

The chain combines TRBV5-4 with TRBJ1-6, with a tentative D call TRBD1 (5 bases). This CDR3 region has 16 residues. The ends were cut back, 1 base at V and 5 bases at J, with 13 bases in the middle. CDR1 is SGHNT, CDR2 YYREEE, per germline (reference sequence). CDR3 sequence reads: CASSLNPTGDNSPLHF. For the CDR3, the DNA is TGTGCCAGCAGCTTGAATCCCACAGGCGATAATTCACCCCTCCACTTT.

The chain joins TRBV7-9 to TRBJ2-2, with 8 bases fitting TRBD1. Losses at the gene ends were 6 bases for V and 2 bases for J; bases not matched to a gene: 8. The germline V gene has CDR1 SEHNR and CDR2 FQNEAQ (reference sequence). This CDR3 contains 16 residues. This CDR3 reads CASRVWTGSNTGELFF. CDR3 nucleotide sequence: TGTGCCAGCAGGGTATGGACAGGGAGTAACACCGGGGAGCTGTTTTTT.

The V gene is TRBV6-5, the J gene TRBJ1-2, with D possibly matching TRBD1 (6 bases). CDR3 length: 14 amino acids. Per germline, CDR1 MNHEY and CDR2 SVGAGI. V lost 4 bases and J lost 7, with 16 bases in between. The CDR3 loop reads CASSSAGQWGGYTF. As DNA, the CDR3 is TGTGCCAGCAGTTCCGCCGGACAGTGGGGTGGCTACACCTTC.

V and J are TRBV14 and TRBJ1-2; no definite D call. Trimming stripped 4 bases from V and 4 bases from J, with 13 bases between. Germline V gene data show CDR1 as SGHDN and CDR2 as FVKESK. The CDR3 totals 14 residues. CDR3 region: CASSPTAGSYGYTF. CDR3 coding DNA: TGTGCCAGCAGCCCTACGGCGGGGTCCTATGGCTACACCTTC.

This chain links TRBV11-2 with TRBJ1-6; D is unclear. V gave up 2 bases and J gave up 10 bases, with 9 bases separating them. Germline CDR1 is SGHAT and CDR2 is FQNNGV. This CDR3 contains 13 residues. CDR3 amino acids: CASSLQVGSPLHF. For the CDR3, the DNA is TGTGCCAGCAGCTTACAAGTGGGCTCACCCCTCCACTTT.

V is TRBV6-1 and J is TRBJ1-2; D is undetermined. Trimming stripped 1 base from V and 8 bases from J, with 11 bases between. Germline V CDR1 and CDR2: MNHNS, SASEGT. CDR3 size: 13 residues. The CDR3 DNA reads TGTGCCAGCAGTGAAGTGGGCGATCGAGGCTACACCTTC. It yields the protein CASSEVGDRGYTF.

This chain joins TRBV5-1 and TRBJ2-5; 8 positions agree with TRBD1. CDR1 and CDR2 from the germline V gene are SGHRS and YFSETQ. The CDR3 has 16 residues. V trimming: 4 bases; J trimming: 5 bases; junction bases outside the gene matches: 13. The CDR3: CASSPTVTGDGETQYF. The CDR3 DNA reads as TGCGCCAGCAGCCCAACGGTGACAGGGGATGGGGAGACCCAGTACTTC.

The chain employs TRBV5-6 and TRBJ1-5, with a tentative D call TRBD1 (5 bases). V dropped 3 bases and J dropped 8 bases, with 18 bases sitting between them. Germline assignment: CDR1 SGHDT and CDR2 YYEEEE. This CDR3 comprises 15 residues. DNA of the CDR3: TGTGCCAGCAGCTCCTCACAAGGGGCCAGGAAGCCCCAGCATTTT. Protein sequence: CASSSSQGARKPQHF.

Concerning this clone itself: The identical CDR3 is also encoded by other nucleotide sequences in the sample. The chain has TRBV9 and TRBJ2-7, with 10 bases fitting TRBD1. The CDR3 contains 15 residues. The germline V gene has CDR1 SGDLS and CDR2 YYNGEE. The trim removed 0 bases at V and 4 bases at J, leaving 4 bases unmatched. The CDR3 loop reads CASSVGGTGVYEQYF. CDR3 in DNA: TGTGCCAGCAGCGTAGGAGGGACAGGGGTATACGAGCAGTACTTC.

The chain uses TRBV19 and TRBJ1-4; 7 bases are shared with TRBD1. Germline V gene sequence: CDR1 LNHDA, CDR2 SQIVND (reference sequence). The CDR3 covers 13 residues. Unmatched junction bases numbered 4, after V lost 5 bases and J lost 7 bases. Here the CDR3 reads CASSPGQREKLFF. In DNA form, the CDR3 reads TGTGCCAGTAGTCCGGGACAGCGTGAAAAACTGTTTTTT. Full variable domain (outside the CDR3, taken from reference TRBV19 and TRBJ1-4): DGGITQSPKYLFRKEGQNVTLSCEQNLNHDAMYWYRQDPGQGLRLIYYSQIVNDFQKGDIAEGYSVSREKKESFPLTVTSAQKNPTAFYLCASSPGQREKLFFGSGTQLSVL.

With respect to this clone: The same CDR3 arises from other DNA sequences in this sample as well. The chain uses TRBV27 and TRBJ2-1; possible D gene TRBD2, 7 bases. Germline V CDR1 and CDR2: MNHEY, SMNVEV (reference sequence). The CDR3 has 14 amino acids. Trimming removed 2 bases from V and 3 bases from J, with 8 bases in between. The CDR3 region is CASSLRGGYNEQFF. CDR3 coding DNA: TGTGCCAGCAGTTTAAGGGGGGGCTACAATGAGCAGTTCTTC.